This entry is about one T cell receptor (beta chain). It has no known antigen specificity. Base qualities are missing; no much larger clone stands one base away. The library was obtained by the immunoSEQ multiplex PCR assay. In most patients, genomic DNA was isolated using the Qiagen DNeasy Blood and Tissue Kit and sent frozen to Adaptive Biotechnologies for TCR sequencing. For most patients, high-throughput TCR-beta CDR3 sequencing of genomic DNA was performed by Adaptive Biotechnologies. In the original analysis: Adaptive's ImmunoSEQ software supplied the TCR sequencing data for 15 to 20 patients, while MiXCR and VDJtools were used to process a few other patients. CD4 versus CD8 sorting errors were corrected by removing sequences found in both subsets at a frequency ratio below 5:1. Because the origin of CDR3 nucleotide sequences shared between donor and recipient could not be assigned, those sequences were removed. At least 2-fold expansion over unstimulated cells and a minimum CFSE-low frequency of 0.002% (template counts) or 0.001% (read counts) were required for clones to be classified as alloreactive. A clone was considered mappable if detected in the sequenced pre-transplant spleen, lymph node, or MLR CFSE-low populations of the donor or recipient. The cumulative frequency of alloreactive clones was calculated as a percentage of all sequences, weighted by copy number. TCRdb holds this immuneACCESS table with in-frame rearrangements only. Some clones are missing; in checked studies, unresolved V genes explain under half, and the rest has no known cause. The V and J calls and the clone size are those of that table, but D and trimming were determined from the DNA. This sample comprises 75,000 to 100,000 clones, over 80% of them detected only once. The top ten clonotypes cover around 0.49% of the sample.

This sample is drawn from a study of graft-versus-host responses after intestinal transplantation (dated by TCRdb to about 2021). Notes on the research overall: The transplants that recipients got were multivisceral, liver-intestinal, or isolated intestinal. Every recipient was given anti-thymocyte globulin induction, followed by around three years of maintenance tacrolimus and steroids. After intestinal transplantation, graft-versus-host and host-versus-graft alloreactive T cell clones were followed in the graft, circulation and bone marrow using bulk TCR-beta CDR3 sequencing. Alloreactive clones were identified by sequencing pre-transplant mixed lymphocyte reaction products and comparing these products with unstimulated pre-transplant donor and recipient T cells. Of the 20 to 25 intestinal transplant recipients enrolled in the cohort, one of whom was a retransplant, 3 patients without pretransplant specimens were excluded. A peak of at least 4% donor T cells among recipient peripheral blood mononuclear cells was the definition used for donor T cell macrochimerism. Instead of going to the commercial service, samples from a few later patients were sequenced in-house on an Illumina MiSeq and processed with MiXCR. Here is what the overall study found, with its caveats: GvH clones were found in recipient bone marrow, and some of the GvH clones appeared earlier in ileal mucosa or blood, which is consistent with an intestinal mucosal origin. In the allografts of patients with donor T cell macrochimerism, GvH to HvG T cell clonal ratios were high. Early after transplant, declines in HvG clones were associated with peak levels of circulating GvH clones. Conclusions were limited by the relatively low number and heterogeneity of intestinal transplant patients.

The time point label for this specimen denotes: cells obtained before transplantation from donor or recipient. CD3+CD4+ and CD3+CD8+ populations were FACS-sorted from unstimulated pre-transplant donor and recipient cells taken from spleen or lymph nodes. The sample consisted of unstimulated CD8+ T cells sorted from spleen or lymph node cells, taken before intestinal transplant. The sequence came from a human donor who received an intestinal transplant.

CDR3 loop: CASSLRTSGDYNEQFF. The DNA sequence is given as TGTGCCAGCAGCCTTAGGACTAGCGGAGATTACAATGAGCAGTTCTTC. The rearranged chain carries TRBV5-4 and TRBJ2-1; TRBD2 matches 10 bases in the middle. Its CDR3 holds 16 amino acids, cysteine through phenylalanine. CDR3 DNA is the only sequence kept; it has 48 bases, read in frame from the first base. Per the germline V gene (reference sequence), SGHNT is the CDR1 and YYREEE is the CDR2. V has 4 bases trimmed and J has 4 bases trimmed; junction bases matching no gene number 8.